The clone carrying this TCR beta chain has a handful of counts. The data are from a study of early T cells in non-severe SARS-CoV-2 infection. Trimming took 0 bases from V and 3 from J, leaving 11 bases between them. CDR1 and CDR2 from the germline V gene are SGHNT and YENEEA. The CDR3 length is 15 residues. Researchers attached unique molecular identifiers to individual cDNA molecules. TCRdb re-analysed the 5' RACE reads in MiXCR, keeping a single row per CDR3 protein. Of tens of thousands of distinct CDR3 sequences listed, roughly 15% were seen once; the top ten hold less than 15%. The V and J genes are TRBV11-3 and TRBJ1-1, with D maybe TRBD1 (6 bases). This TCR was recovered from an adult who was a healthcare worker with PCR-confirmed SARS-CoV-2 infection or an uninfected control (not recorded which). Sequences were obtained from whole blood. The CDR3 DNA reads TGTGCCAGCAGCTTAGATCCGGGGACATACACTGAAGCTTTCTTT. Amino acids: CASSLDPGTYTEAFF.